Below, 6 T cell receptor beta chains from the same sample are listed, as sequenced in a study. TCRdb independently ran MiXCR on the 5' RACE reads; one entry per CDR3 protein. Of roughly 30,000 distinct CDR3 sequences in the sample, approximately 30% were seen once. Tregs were sorted as CD4+CD25+CD127-/low cells. Sequences were obtained from tumor-infiltrating Tregs sorted from the breast tumor. The source is a female donor with breast cancer.

The chain joins TRBV5-1 to TRBJ2-7, with 8 bases fitting TRBD2. Trimming cost V 5 bases and J 5 bases; bases outside gene matches: 6. Germline CDR1 reads SGHRS; CDR2 reads YFSETQ. The CDR3 loop spans 13 amino acids. CDR3 sequence: CASREGLEDEQYF. CDR3 coding DNA: TGCGCCAGCAGAGAGGGACTAGAGGACGAGCAGTACTTC.

This clonotype was seen many times. The CDR3 DNA is TGTGCCAGCAGCTTGCTAGGGGGCAACCACAATGAGCAGTTCTTC. Protein sequence: CASSLLGGNHNEQFF. This rearrangement joins TRBV5-6 to TRBJ2-1; 7 bases map to TRBD1. In germline, CDR1 is SGHDT, CDR2 YYEEEE. After removal of 1 base from V and 5 bases from J, the junction contained 6 bases not matched to a gene. The CDR3 totals 15 residues.

This clonotype has ten or more counts. The chain has TRBV20-1 and TRBJ1-5; tentatively, D is TRBD1 (6 bases). V was pared by 4 bases and J by 4 bases, with 17 bases between. CDR3 length: 15 amino acids. Germline CDR1 is DFQATT and CDR2 is SNEGSKA (reference sequence). Here the CDR3 reads CSAIQGNWGNQPQHF. In nucleotides, the CDR3 is TGCAGTGCTATACAGGGAAATTGGGGGAATCAGCCCCAGCATTTT.

The chain has TRBV6-5 and TRBJ1-1, with D perhaps TRBD1 (6 bases). Germline CDR1 reads MNHEY; CDR2 reads SVGAGI. The CDR3 spans 16 residues. Trimming pared 2 bases from V and 1 base from J, leaving 14 bases between. The CDR3, as DNA: TGTGCCAGCAGTTACGCGGGCAGGGGCCGGAACACTGAAGCTTTCTTT. It specifies CASSYAGRGRNTEAFF.

This clonotype was seen at least ten times. This chain joins TRBV29-1 and TRBJ2-7, with a weak D call TRBD2 (6 bases). Germline CDR1 SQVTM, CDR2 ANQGSEA. This CDR3 spans 16 amino acids. The V end was cut by 5 bases, the J end by 2 bases, with 22 bases between. The chain's CDR3 is CSVPLEGGIDAYEQYF. The CDR3 nucleotides are TGCAGCGTTCCCCTCGAGGGCGGGATTGATGCCTACGAGCAGTACTTC.

The table lists this clonotype with many counts. The chain links TRBV2 to TRBJ2-7; TRBD1 aligns across 8 bases. Unmatched junction bases numbered 3, after V lost 3 bases and J lost 2 bases. The germline CDR1 and CDR2 sequences are SNHLY and FYNNEI. The CDR3 spans 14 residues. CDR3 residues: CASSETTGAYEQYF. In DNA, the CDR3 is TGTGCCAGCAGTGAGACGACAGGGGCCTACGAGCAGTACTTC.